This T cell receptor beta chain was found in a study of high-grade serous ovarian cancer treatment subgroups. Background on the study: Each sample yielded on average around 7,000 unique TCR beta rearrangements from around 14,000 reads.

Tumor samples were obtained before definitive surgery or chemotherapy. Germline V gives CDR1 SGHRS, CDR2 YFSETQ. The ends were cut back, 4 bases at V and 2 bases at J, with 8 bases in the middle. This CDR3 region has 13 residues. Broader study findings: Tumors within one patient showed repertoire similarity of about 0.1 to 0.8.

TCRdb's table, derived via immunoSEQ multiplex PCR, lists solely in-frame clones and lacks some. The table includes 1,500 to 2,000 clones, roughly 74% detected once. The table lists this clone with a few counts. The target antigen is unknown. This receptor was obtained from a human donor with high-grade serous ovarian cancer. This chain links TRBV5-1 with TRBJ2-3; D is perhaps TRBD1 (5 bases). The sequenced sample was tumor tissue. CDR3 residues: CASSQGVTDTQYF. CDR3 bases: TGCGCCAGCAGCCAAGGGGTCACAGATACGCAGTATTTT.